This TCR beta chain was observed in a study of cytomegalovirus exposure and HLA in healthy donors. General study results and limits: Some highly shared sequence variants likely arose as a pipeline artifact. DRB1 showed the most TCR associations and HLA-C the fewest in a later analysis, as rates varied by HLA locus. V- and J-gene trimming of TCR beta was linked (in a later analysis) to a missense DCLRE1C variant.

As concerns this clone: The antigen is undetermined.

Primers included in the PCR were 60 Vbeta and 13 Jbeta primers. Assay used: immunoSEQ multiplex PCR; TCRdb lists only in-frame clones, some missing. The sample includes approximately 120,000 clones, about four fifths of them seen just once. This CDR3 has 15 residues. Trimming removed 2 bases from V and 8 bases from J; junction bases left unmatched: 5. Looked up from germline, CDR1 is SGDLS and CDR2 is YYNGEE. The receptor was derived from a man younger than 45 in good health and CMV-seronegative. Sequencing was performed on PBMCs. The chain joins TRBV9 to TRBJ2-1; TRBD2 aligns across 12 bases. The CDR3 here is CASSVTSGRMDEQFF. The CDR3 nucleotides are TGTGCCAGCAGCGTTACTAGCGGGAGGATGGATGAGCAGTTCTTC.